This T cell receptor (beta chain) comes out of a study of T cell responses to AZD1222 COVID-19 vaccine. Profiled with immunoSEQ multiplex PCR; TCRdb holds only in-frame clones, not every one. The repertoire holds around 140,000 clones, with 85% to 95% as singletons. As for this clone: Antigen unknown.

The study, taken as a whole, reports: A reported finding is that nearly half of spike-specific TCRs target unmutated variant regions.

V was pared by 2 bases and J by 3 bases, with 7 bases between. CDR3 size: 13 residues. Germline-derived CDR1 and CDR2 are SGHAT and FQDESV (reference sequence). The V gene is TRBV11-1, the J gene TRBJ1-2; D gene unclear. The TCR comes from an adult who had recovered from COVID-19. The starting material was peripheral blood, obtained after recovery from COVID-19. The CDR3 loop reads CASSLPGDYGYTF. DNA of the CDR3: TGTGCCAGCAGCTTACCGGGCGACTATGGCTACACCTTC.